The rows below give T cell receptor beta chains drawn from one sample of a study of T cell responses to AZD1222 COVID-19 vaccine. Data came from immunoSEQ multiplex PCR; TCRdb stores just in-frame clones and leaves some out. This table holds around 140,000 clones, 80% to 95% found once. Sequenced here: peripheral blood, sampled on day 0 of AZD1222 vaccination. All receptors come from an adult in good health. CDR3s include the opening cysteine and the closing phenylalanine or tryptophan. D genes are given only for firm matches. Some rows have no size entry. The others give once, few or many, or a class for an expanded clone.

J gene: TRBJ1-3; V gene: TRBV19; clone size: .; D gene: .; CDR3 protein: CASISWTGENTIYF
J gene: TRBJ2-1; V gene: TRBV19; clone size: .; D gene: .; CDR3 protein: CASSIAGNEQFF
J gene: TRBJ2-1; V gene: TRBV2; clone size: .; D gene: TRBD2; CDR3 protein: CASSGGLAGVSGEQFF
J gene: TRBJ2-5; V gene: TRBV6-2/TRBV6-3; clone size: .; D gene: TRBD2; CDR3 protein: CASSYSRLTSGQETQYF
J gene: TRBJ1-2; V gene: TRBV3-1/TRBV3-2; clone size: .; D gene: .; CDR3 protein: CASSQSGTRVSGYTF
J gene: TRBJ2-3; V gene: TRBV9; clone size: .; D gene: TRBD2; CDR3 protein: CASSEGLAGYTPSTDTQYF
J gene: TRBJ2-2; V gene: TRBV9; clone size: .; D gene: .; CDR3 protein: CASSVGGGNTGELFF
J gene: TRBJ1-6; V gene: TRBV3-1/TRBV3-2; clone size: .; D gene: TRBD1; CDR3 protein: CASSQAGQGLNSPLHF
J gene: TRBJ2-1; V gene: TRBV4-2; clone size: once; D gene: .; CDR3 protein: CASKQSSYNEQFF
J gene: TRBJ1-5; V gene: TRBV27; clone size: once; D gene: .; CDR3 protein: CASSLWAGIQPQHF
J gene: TRBJ2-7; V gene: TRBV18; clone size: .; D gene: .; CDR3 protein: CASSPLRTGYEQYF
J gene: TRBJ1-2; V gene: TRBV12-5; clone size: .; D gene: .; CDR3 protein: CASGSGAPNYGYTF
J gene: TRBJ2-1; V gene: TRBV6-5; clone size: .; D gene: .; CDR3 protein: CASSPLAGRNEQFF
J gene: TRBJ1-6; V gene: TRBV6-4; clone size: .; D gene: TRBD1; CDR3 protein: CASRQGYNSPLHF
J gene: TRBJ2-7; V gene: TRBV28; clone size: once; D gene: TRBD2; CDR3 protein: CASSSSRWGGRGASYEQYF
J gene: TRBJ2-6; V gene: TRBV28; clone size: .; D gene: .; CDR3 protein: CASSLGLSGANVLTF
J gene: TRBJ1-1; V gene: TRBV14; clone size: .; D gene: .; CDR3 protein: CASSPPQVGGGTEAFF
J gene: TRBJ2-1; V gene: TRBV6-2/TRBV6-3; clone size: few; D gene: TRBD2; CDR3 protein: CASSYNLGSGRGVDEQFF
J gene: TRBJ2-1; V gene: TRBV9; clone size: .; D gene: .; CDR3 protein: CASSKGPNEQFF
J gene: TRBJ2-1; V gene: TRBV29-1; clone size: .; D gene: TRBD2; CDR3 protein: CSVYVPGLRVNEQFF
J gene: TRBJ2-2; V gene: TRBV27; clone size: once; D gene: TRBD2; CDR3 protein: CASSWVAGAGGELFF
J gene: TRBJ2-7; V gene: TRBV6-5; clone size: .; D gene: .; CDR3 protein: CASTRTVGSFYEQYF
J gene: TRBJ2-7; V gene: TRBV2; clone size: .; D gene: TRBD1; CDR3 protein: CASSEDRGFYEQYF
J gene: TRBJ2-4; V gene: TRBV19; clone size: .; D gene: .; CDR3 protein: CASSIPPVGGAKNIQYF
J gene: TRBJ1-3; V gene: TRBV30; clone size: .; D gene: TRBD1; CDR3 protein: CAWSRQGAWGNTIYF
J gene: TRBJ1-2; V gene: TRBV5-6; clone size: .; D gene: TRBD1; CDR3 protein: CASSAPETGAGYTF
J gene: TRBJ1-1; V gene: TRBV18; clone size: .; D gene: TRBD1; CDR3 protein: CASSQQTGASTEAFF
J gene: TRBJ2-1; V gene: TRBV5-1; clone size: once; D gene: .; CDR3 protein: CASSLVAQSSYNEQFF
J gene: TRBJ2-5; V gene: TRBV2; clone size: .; D gene: .; CDR3 protein: CASSEGPSRETQYF
J gene: TRBJ2-1; V gene: TRBV13; clone size: once; D gene: .; CDR3 protein: CASSLGLAYNEQFF
J gene: TRBJ2-2; V gene: TRBV5-8; clone size: .; D gene: .; CDR3 protein: CASSSGLLKAGELFF
J gene: TRBJ1-1; V gene: TRBV11-2; clone size: .; D gene: .; CDR3 protein: CASSPTRGTEAFF
J gene: TRBJ2-2; V gene: TRBV5-1; clone size: .; D gene: TRBD1; CDR3 protein: CASSPRTGGAGELFF
J gene: TRBJ1-1; V gene: TRBV28; clone size: .; D gene: .; CDR3 protein: CASRDGWVLDTEAFF
J gene: TRBJ2-7; V gene: TRBV6-5; clone size: .; D gene: TRBD1; CDR3 protein: CASSFLGGQGQNEQYF
J gene: TRBJ2-1; V gene: TRBV10-3; clone size: .; D gene: TRBD1; CDR3 protein: CAIRGPGQPYNEQFF
J gene: TRBJ2-5; V gene: TRBV7-2; clone size: .; D gene: .; CDR3 protein: CASTPGEETQYF
J gene: TRBJ1-1; V gene: TRBV3-1/TRBV3-2; clone size: once; D gene: TRBD1; CDR3 protein: CASTRGQATTEAFF
J gene: TRBJ1-1; V gene: TRBV2; clone size: .; D gene: .; CDR3 protein: CASSGGSSAFF
J gene: TRBJ2-1; V gene: TRBV7-2; clone size: few; D gene: TRBD2; CDR3 protein: CASSAGLAGEQFF
J gene: TRBJ1-5; V gene: TRBV29-1; clone size: .; D gene: TRBD1; CDR3 protein: CSVRTGTGGQPQHF
J gene: TRBJ2-7; V gene: TRBV6-2/TRBV6-3; clone size: .; D gene: TRBD2; CDR3 protein: CASSYPSGRAWHYEQYF
J gene: TRBJ2-6; V gene: TRBV19; clone size: .; D gene: .; CDR3 protein: CASTRGGAGANVLTF
J gene: TRBJ2-1; V gene: TRBV6-5; clone size: .; D gene: .; CDR3 protein: CASRVSGQLYNEQFF
J gene: TRBJ1-1; V gene: TRBV11-2; clone size: .; D gene: .; CDR3 protein: CASSLPSGNTEAFF
J gene: TRBJ2-2; V gene: TRBV10-1; clone size: .; D gene: .; CDR3 protein: CATRRDINTGELFF